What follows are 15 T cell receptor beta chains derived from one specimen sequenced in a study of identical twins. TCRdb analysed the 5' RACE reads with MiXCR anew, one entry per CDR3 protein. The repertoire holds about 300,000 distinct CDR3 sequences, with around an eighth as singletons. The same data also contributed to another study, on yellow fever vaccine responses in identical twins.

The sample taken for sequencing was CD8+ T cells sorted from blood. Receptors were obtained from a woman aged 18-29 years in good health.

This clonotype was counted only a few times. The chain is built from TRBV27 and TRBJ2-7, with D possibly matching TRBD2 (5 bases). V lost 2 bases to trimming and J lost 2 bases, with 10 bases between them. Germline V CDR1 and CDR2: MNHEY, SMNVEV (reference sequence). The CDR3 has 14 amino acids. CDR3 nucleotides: TGTGCCAGCAGTTTACGGGGTCCCCCCTACGAGCAGTACTTC. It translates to CASSLRGPPYEQYF.

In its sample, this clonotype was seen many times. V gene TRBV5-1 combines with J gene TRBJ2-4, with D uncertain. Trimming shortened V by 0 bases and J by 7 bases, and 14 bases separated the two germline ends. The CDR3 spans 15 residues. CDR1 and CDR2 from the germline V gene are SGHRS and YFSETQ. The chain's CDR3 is CASSLAGGIVNIQYF. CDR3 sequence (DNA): TGCGCCAGCAGCTTGGCCGGTGGAATTGTGAACATTCAGTACTTC.

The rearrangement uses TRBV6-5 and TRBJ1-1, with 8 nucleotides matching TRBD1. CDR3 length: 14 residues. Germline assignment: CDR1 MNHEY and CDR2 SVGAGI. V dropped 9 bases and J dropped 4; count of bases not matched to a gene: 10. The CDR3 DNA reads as TGTGCCAGTTCCTATGGACAGGGTAGCACTGAAGCTTTCTTT. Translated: CASSYGQGSTEAFF.

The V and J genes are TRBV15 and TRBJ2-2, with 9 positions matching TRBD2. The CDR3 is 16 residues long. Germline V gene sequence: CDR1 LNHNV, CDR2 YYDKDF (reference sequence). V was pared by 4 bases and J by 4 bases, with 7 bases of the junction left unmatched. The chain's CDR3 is CATSNLGSGGTGELFF. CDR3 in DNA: TGTGCCACCAGCAATCTTGGTAGCGGGGGCACCGGGGAGCTGTTTTTT.

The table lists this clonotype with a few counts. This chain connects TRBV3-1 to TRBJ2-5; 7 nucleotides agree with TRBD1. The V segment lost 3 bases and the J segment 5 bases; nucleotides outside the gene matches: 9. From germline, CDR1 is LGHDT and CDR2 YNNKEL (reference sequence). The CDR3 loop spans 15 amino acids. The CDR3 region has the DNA TGTGCCAGCAGCCACGAACAGGGGATGGAGGAGACCCAGTACTTC. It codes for CASSHEQGMEETQYF.

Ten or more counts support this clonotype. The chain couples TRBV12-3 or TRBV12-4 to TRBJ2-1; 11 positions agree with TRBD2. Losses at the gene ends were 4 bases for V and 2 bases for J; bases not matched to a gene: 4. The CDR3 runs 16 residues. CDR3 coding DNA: TGTGCCAGCAGTTCGATGGGACTAGCGGCCTACAATGAGCAGTTCTTC. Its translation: CASSSMGLAAYNEQFF.

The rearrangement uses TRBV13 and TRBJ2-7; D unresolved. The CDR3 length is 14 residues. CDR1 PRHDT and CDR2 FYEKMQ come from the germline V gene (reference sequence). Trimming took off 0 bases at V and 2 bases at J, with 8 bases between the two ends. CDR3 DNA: TGTGCCAGCAGCTTAGGCCAGCGAACCTACGAGCAGTACTTC. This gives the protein CASSLGQRTYEQYF.

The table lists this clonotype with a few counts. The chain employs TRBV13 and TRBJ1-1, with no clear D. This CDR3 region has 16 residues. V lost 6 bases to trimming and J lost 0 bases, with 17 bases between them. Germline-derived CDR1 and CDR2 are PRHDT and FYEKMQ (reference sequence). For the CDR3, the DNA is TGTGCCAGCAGACCAGTGAAAACCTTAGTGAACACTGAAGCTTTCTTT. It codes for CASRPVKTLVNTEAFF.

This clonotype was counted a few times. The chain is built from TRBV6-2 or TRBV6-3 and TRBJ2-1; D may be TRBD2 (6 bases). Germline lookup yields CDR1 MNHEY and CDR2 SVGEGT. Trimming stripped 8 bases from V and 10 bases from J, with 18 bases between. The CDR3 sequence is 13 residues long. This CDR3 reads CASSGTLAAEQFF. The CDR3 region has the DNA TGTGCCAGCTCCGGGACTCTCGCTGCGGAGCAGTTCTTC.

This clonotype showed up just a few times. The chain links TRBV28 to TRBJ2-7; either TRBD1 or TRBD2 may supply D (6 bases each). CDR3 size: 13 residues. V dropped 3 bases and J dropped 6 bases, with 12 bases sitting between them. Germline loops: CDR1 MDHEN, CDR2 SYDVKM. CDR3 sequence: CASSFGRGLEQYV. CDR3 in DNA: TGTGCCAGCAGTTTTGGACGGGGGCTCGAGCAGTACGTC.

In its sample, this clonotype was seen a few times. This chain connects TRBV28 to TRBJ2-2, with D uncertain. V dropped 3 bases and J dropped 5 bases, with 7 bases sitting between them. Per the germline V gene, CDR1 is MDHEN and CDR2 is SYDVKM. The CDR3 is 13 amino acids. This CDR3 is CASSFFTTGELFF. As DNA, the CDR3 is TGTGCCAGCAGTTTCTTCACTACCGGGGAGCTGTTTTTT. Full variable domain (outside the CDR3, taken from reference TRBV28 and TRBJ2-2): DVKVTQSSRYLVKRTGEKVFLECVQDMDHENMFWYRQDPGLGLRLIYFSYDVKMKEKGDIPEGYSVSREKKERFSLILESASTNQTSMYLCASSFFTTGELFFGEGSRLTVL.

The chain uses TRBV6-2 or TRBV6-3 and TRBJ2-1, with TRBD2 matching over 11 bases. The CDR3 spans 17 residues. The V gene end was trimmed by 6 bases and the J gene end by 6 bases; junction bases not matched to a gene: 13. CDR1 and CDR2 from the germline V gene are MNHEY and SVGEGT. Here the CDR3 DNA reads TGTGCCAGCAGCCCGGGACATCACCTAGCGGGAGGCAATGAGCAGTTCTTC. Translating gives CASSPGHHLAGGNEQFF.

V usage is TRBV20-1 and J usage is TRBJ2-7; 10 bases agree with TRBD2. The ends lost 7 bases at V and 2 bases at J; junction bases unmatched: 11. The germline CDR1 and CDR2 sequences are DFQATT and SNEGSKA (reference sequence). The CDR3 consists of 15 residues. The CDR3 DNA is TGCAGTGTACCGGGAATAGCGGGAGGTGCCTACGAGCAGTACTTC. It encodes CSVPGIAGGAYEQYF.

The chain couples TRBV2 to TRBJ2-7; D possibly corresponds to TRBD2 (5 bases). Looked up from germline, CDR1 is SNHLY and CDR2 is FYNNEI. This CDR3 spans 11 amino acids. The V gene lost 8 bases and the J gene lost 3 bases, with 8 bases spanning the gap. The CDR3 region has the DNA TGTGCCAGCGGAGAGGGCTACGAGCAGTACTTC. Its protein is CASGEGYEQYF.

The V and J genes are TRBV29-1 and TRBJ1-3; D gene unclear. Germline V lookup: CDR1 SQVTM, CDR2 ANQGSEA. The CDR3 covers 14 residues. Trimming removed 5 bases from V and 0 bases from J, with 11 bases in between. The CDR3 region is CSVRETGSGNTIYF. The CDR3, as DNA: TGCAGCGTTAGGGAGACCGGCTCTGGAAACACCATATATTTT. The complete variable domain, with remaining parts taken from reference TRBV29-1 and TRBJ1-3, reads SAVISQKPSRDICQRGTSLTIQCQVDSQVTMMFWYRQQPGQSLTLIATANQGSEATYESGFVIDKFPISRPNLTFSTLTVSNMSPEDSSIYLCSVRETGSGNTIYFGEGSWLTVV.